The present T cell receptor (beta chain) was sequenced within a study of blood T cells in healthy people across ages. Alongside a J-beta primer mix, a sample-barcoded 5' primer served in a second PCR lasting roughly 6 to 11 cycles. TCRdb ran MiXCR on the 5' RACE reads and lists one entry per CDR3 protein. Of some 1.7 million distinct CDR3 sequences in the sample, 28% were seen once. In this sample, this clonotype turned up a few times. Germline CDR1 SGHTA, CDR2 FQGNSA. Trimming took 5 bases from V and 10 from J, leaving 14 bases between them. The CDR3 has 12 residues. The material sequenced was blood. The receptor's source is a woman aged 25 to 39 in good health. The chain recombines TRBV7-2 with TRBJ1-1; D possibly corresponds to TRBD1 (5 bases). The CDR3 region is CASSPRPQAAFF. For the CDR3, the DNA is TGTGCCAGCAGCCCGCGGCCACAGGCAGCTTTCTTT.